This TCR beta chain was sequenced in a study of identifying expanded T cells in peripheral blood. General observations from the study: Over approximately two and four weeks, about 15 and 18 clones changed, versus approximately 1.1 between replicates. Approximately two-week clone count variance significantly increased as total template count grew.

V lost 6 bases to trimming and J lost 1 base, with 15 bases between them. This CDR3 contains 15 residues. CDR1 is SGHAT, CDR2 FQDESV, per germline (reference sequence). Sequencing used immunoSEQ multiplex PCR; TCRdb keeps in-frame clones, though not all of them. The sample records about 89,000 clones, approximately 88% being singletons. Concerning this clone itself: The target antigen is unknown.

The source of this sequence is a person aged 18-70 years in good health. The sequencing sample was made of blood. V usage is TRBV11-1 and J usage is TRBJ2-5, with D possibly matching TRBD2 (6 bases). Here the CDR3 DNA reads TGTGCCAGCAGTATTAGCCTAGCGACCCAAGAGACCCAGTACTTC. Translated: CASSISLATQETQYF.